Following are 12 T cell receptor beta chains from one sample sequenced in a study of blood T cell repertoires in COVID-19. Only in-frame clones appear in the TCRdb table, and some are missing; sequencing was by immunoSEQ multiplex PCR. The sample lists approximately 140,000 clones, approximately 82% occurring once. The source material was peripheral blood. The receptors shown here come from a human donor with acute or convalescent COVID-19. The donor label of this sample is uncertain.

V usage is TRBV27 and J usage is TRBJ2-7; 10 bases are a match to TRBD1. This CDR3 is 15 amino acids long. J lost 3 bases, V lost 5 bases, and 7 bases had no gene match. CDR1 MNHEY and CDR2 SMNVEV come from the germline V gene (reference sequence). CDR3 amino acids: CASSLGQGVVYEQYF. The CDR3 region has the DNA TGTGCCAGCAGTCTCGGACAGGGGGTAGTCTACGAGCAGTACTTC.

The gene calls are TRBV25-1 and TRBJ1-2; D may be TRBD1 (5 bases). V dropped 6 bases and J dropped 8 bases, with 13 bases sitting between them. Germline V gene lookup returns CDR1 MGHDK and CDR2 SYGVNS. The CDR3 length is 12 residues. CDR3 amino acids: CASRGEGRGYTF. CDR3 in DNA: TGTGCCAGCAGGGGGGAGGGGAGAGGCTACACCTTC.

The chain carries TRBV30 and TRBJ1-2; TRBD1 matches at 7 bases. Germline assignment: CDR1 GTSNPN and CDR2 SVGIG (reference sequence). Trimming at V came to 3 bases and at J to 5 bases, leaving 6 bases not matched to a gene. The CDR3 sequence is 13 residues long. The CDR3 loop is CAWRVQGMYGYTF. Here the CDR3 DNA reads TGTGCCTGGAGGGTACAGGGGATGTATGGCTACACCTTC.

This chain links TRBV6-5 with TRBJ1-2, with 10 bases aligning to TRBD1. Per germline, CDR1 MNHEY and CDR2 SVGAGI. The CDR3 length is 11 residues. The junction had 5 bases not matched to a gene; V was cut back by 11 bases and J by 8 bases. In DNA, the CDR3 is TGTGCCGGAGACAGGGGGCACGGCTACACCTTC. Amino acid sequence: CAGDRGHGYTF.

The chain has TRBV21-1 and TRBJ1-4; the table's D call of TRBD1 was not tested on the DNA. TRBV21-1 is given as a pseudogene. The CDR3 sequence is 15 residues long. This CDR3 is CASSFRQAHNEKLFF. Here the CDR3 DNA reads TGTGCCAGCAGCTTTCGACAGGCCCATAATGAAAAACTGTTTTTT.

The chain uses TRBV19 and TRBJ1-4; 10 bases fit TRBD1. V lost 3 bases to trimming and J lost 8 bases; unmatched junction nucleotides: 3. The CDR3 loop spans 14 amino acids. Per the germline V gene, CDR1 is LNHDA and CDR2 is SQIVND (reference sequence). CDR3 nucleotides: TGTGCCAGTAGTATGGACAGGGGGAACGAAAAACTGTTTTTT. Translation gives CASSMDRGNEKLFF.

The V call is TRBV5-1, the J call TRBJ2-5; D is perhaps TRBD1 (7 bases). Germline V gene sequence: CDR1 SGHRS, CDR2 YFSETQ. The CDR3 length is 15 residues. V was cut by 2 bases and J by 0 bases, with 11 bases left in between. The CDR3 spells CASSLQGRYQETQYF. CDR3 nucleotides: TGCGCCAGCAGCTTACAGGGGAGGTACCAAGAGACCCAGTACTTC.

The chain has TRBV30 and TRBJ1-2; D is possibly TRBD1 (5 bases). Germline assignment: CDR1 GTSNPN and CDR2 SVGIG (reference sequence). This CDR3 has 13 residues. Trimming took off 4 bases at V and 8 bases at J, with 17 bases between the two ends. The CDR3 sequence: CAWNGVRRGGYTF. CDR3 sequence (DNA): TGTGCCTGGAACGGGGTAAGGAGGGGAGGCTACACCTTC.

The chain joins TRBV30 to TRBJ2-7, with D perhaps TRBD1 (6 bases). There are 12 residues in the CDR3. Per the germline V gene, CDR1 is GTSNPN and CDR2 is SVGIG (reference sequence). Trimming cost V 6 bases and J 3 bases, with 12 bases left between them. The CDR3 coding sequence is TGTGCCTGTGCGGACAGAAGCTACGAGCAGTACTTC. It is translated as CACADRSYEQYF.

The chain couples TRBV7-2 to TRBJ1-1; TRBD1 is a possible D gene (5 bases). The V end was cut by 4 bases, the J end by 0 bases, with 9 bases between. CDR1 SGHTA and CDR2 FQGNSA come from the germline V gene. The CDR3 sequence is 14 residues long. The CDR3 loop is CASSSGRVNTEAFF. Here the CDR3 DNA reads TGTGCCAGCAGCTCTGGCAGGGTGAACACTGAAGCTTTCTTT.

The chain employs TRBV2 and TRBJ1-1; maybe TRBD1 (5 bases). In germline, CDR1 is SNHLY, CDR2 FYNNEI. Deletions cut 5 bases from V and 1 base from J, with 11 bases between. The CDR3 spans 14 residues. CDR3 sequence (DNA): TGTGCCAGCAGTCAGGGACTCACGAACACTGAAGCTTTCTTT. Translation gives CASSQGLTNTEAFF. Combining the CDR3 with reference TRBV2 and TRBJ1-1 gives the whole variable domain EPEVTQTPSHQVTQMGQEVILRCVPISNHLYFYWYRQILGQKVEFLVSFYNNEISEKSEIFDDQFSVERPDGSNFTLKIRSTKLEDSAMYFCASSQGLTNTEAFFGQGTRLTVV.

The CDR3 nucleotides read TGCAGTGCTACCTTAATCCGCCGGGCTTTCTTT. It yields the protein CSATLIRRAFF. The J gene is TRBJ1-1, the V gene TRBV20-1; D unresolved. This CDR3 contains 11 residues. CDR1 DFQATT and CDR2 SNEGSKA come from the germline V gene (reference sequence). Trimming shortened V by 4 bases and J by 11 bases, and 14 bases separated the two germline ends.